The next 2 T cell receptor beta chains were all read from a single sample in a study of blood T cell repertoires in COVID-19. Sequencing was performed with immunoSEQ multiplex PCR; in TCRdb, only in-frame clones are kept and a portion is missing. The table records roughly 100,000 clones, 85% to 90% of them present only once. Sequences were obtained from peripheral blood. The receptors were gathered from a woman of 80 years or more with acute or convalescent COVID-19.

The chain joins TRBV9 to TRBJ2-1; 10 nucleotides agree with TRBD1. The trim removed 2 bases at V and 7 bases at J, leaving 6 bases unmatched. The CDR3 spans 15 residues. Germline CDR1 and CDR2: SGDLS and YYNGEE. CDR3 residues: CASSVSTGGLNEQFF. CDR3 nucleotide sequence: TGTGCCAGCAGCGTTTCGACAGGGGGCTTGAATGAGCAGTTCTTC.

The CDR3 sequence is CASRRIIGTGAYNEQFF. In DNA form, the CDR3 reads TGCGCCAGCCGGCGGATAATCGGGACAGGGGCATACAATGAGCAGTTCTTC. This chain links TRBV4-1 with TRBJ2-1; TRBD1 aligns across 10 bases. CDR1 is MGHRA, CDR2 YSYEKL, per germline. The V gene end was trimmed by 8 bases and the J gene end by 4 bases; junction bases not matched to a gene: 14. CDR3 length equals 17 residues.